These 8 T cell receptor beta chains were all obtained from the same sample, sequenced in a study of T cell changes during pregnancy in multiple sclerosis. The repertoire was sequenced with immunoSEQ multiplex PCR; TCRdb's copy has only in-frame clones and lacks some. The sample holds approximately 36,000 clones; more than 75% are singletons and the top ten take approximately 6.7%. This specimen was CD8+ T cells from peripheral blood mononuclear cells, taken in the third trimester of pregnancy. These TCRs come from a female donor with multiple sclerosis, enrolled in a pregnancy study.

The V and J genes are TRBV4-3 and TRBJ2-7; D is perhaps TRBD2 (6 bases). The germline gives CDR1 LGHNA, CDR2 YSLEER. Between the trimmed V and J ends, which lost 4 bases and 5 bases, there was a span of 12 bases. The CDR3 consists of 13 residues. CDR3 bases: TGCGCCAGCAGCCCGACTAGTACGGACGAGCAGTACTTC. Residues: CASSPTSTDEQYF.

The CDR3 loop is CASSPESGAPYEQYF. The CDR3 coding sequence is TGTGCCAGCAGCCCCGAGTCAGGGGCTCCCTACGAGCAGTACTTC. V usage is TRBV13 and J usage is TRBJ2-7; D is possibly TRBD1 (6 bases). CDR3 length: 15 amino acids. Trimming removed 5 bases from V and 2 bases from J, with 16 bases in between. Germline CDR1 and CDR2: PRHDT and FYEKMQ (reference sequence). The variable domain in full, with the rest retrieved from reference TRBV13 and TRBJ2-7, is AAGVIQSPRHLIKEKRETATLKCYPIPRHDTVYWYQQGPGQDPQFLISFYEKMQSDKGSIPDRFSAQQFSDYHSELNMSSLELGDSALYFCASSPESGAPYEQYFGPGTRLTVT.

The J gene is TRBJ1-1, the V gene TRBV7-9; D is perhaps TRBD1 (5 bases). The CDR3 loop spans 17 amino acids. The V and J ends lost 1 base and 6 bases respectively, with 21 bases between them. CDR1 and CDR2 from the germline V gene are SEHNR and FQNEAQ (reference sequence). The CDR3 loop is CASSLGGHGPRQPEAFF. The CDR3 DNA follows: TGTGCCAGCAGCTTAGGAGGACACGGGCCCCGGCAACCTGAAGCTTTCTTT.

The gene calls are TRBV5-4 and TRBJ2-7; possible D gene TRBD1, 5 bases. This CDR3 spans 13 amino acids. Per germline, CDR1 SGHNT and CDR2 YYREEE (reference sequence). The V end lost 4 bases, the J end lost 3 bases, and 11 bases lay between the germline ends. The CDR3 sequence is CASSPDTSYEQYF. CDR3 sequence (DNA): TGTGCCAGCAGCCCGGACACGAGCTACGAGCAGTACTTC.

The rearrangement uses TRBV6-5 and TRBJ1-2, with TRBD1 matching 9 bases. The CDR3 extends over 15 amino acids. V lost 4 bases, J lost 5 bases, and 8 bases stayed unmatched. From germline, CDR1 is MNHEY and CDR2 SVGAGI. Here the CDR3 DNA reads TGTGCCAGCAGTTCTTGGGACAGGGTGTTGTATGGCTACACCTTC. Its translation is CASSSWDRVLYGYTF.

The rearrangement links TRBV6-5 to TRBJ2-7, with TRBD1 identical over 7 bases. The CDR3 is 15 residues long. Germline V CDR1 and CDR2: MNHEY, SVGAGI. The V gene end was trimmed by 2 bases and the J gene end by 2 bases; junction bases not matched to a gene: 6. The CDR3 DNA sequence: TGTGCCAGCAGTTACATTCCGGGACAGACCTACGAGCAGTACTTC. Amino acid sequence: CASSYIPGQTYEQYF.

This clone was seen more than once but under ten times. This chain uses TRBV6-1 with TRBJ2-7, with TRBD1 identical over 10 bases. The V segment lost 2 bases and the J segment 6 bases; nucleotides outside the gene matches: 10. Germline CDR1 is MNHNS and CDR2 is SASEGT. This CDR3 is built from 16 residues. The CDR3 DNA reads TGTGCCAGCAGTGAAATTGTCGGGACAGGGGCTTGCGAGCAGTACTTC. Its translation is CASSEIVGTGACEQYF.

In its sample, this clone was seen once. The CDR3 reads CASSRGLAYEQYF. The CDR3 region has the DNA TGTGCCAGTAGTCGCGGACTAGCCTACGAGCAGTACTTC. The V and J genes are TRBV19 and TRBJ2-7, with 7 positions matching TRBD2. The trim removed 5 bases at V and 2 bases at J, leaving 3 bases unmatched. Germline loops: CDR1 LNHDA, CDR2 SQIVND (reference sequence). CDR3 size: 13 residues.